The T cell receptor (beta chain) described here comes from a study of blood T cell repertoires in COVID-19. The wider study: T cells, B-cell-depleted T cells, or PBMCs provided the cDNA or gDNA that served as material.

The ends lost 2 bases at V and 6 bases at J; junction bases unmatched: 7. This CDR3 has 16 amino acids. Germline assignment: CDR1 SGHTA and CDR2 FQGNSA. Original processing notes: Amplification of reference gene primers was used by the study to estimate nucleated cell counts. Repertoires were generated with immunoSEQ multiplex PCR, while TCRdb's copy carries only in-frame clones and drops some. Clone size and V and J calls were adopted from that table, with D and trimming inferred from the DNA. The repertoire consists of 86,000 or so clones, with around nine tenths occurring once and the leading ten covering around 4.5%.

V and J are TRBV7-2 and TRBJ2-1; 10 bases are a match to TRBD2. Sequences were obtained from peripheral blood. The TCR was taken from a man aged 45-65 years with active or convalescent COVID-19. This CDR3 is CASSLSSGGPINEQFF. The CDR3 DNA is TGTGCCAGCAGCTTATCTAGCGGGGGACCCATCAATGAGCAGTTCTTC.